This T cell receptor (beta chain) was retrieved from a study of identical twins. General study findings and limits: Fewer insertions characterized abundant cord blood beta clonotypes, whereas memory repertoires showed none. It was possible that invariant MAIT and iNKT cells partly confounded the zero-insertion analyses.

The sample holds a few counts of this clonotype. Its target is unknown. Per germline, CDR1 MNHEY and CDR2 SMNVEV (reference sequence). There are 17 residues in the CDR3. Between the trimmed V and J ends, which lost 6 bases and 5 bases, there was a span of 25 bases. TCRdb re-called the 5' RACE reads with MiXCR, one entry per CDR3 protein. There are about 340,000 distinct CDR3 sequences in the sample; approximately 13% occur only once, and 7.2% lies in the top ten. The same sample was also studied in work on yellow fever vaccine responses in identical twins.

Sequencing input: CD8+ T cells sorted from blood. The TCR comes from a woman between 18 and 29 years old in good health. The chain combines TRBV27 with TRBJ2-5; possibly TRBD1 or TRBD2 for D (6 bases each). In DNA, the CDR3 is TGTGCCAGCAGCCTCGCCAGAAGGAGGGGGTTAGGGGAGACCCAGTACTTC. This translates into CASSLARRRGLGETQYF.